Shown below are 9 T cell receptor beta chains from a single sample sequenced in a study of CD8 T cells in ankylosing spondylitis. TCRdb recomputed calls from the 5' RACE reads with MiXCR, one row per CDR3 protein. The sample yields roughly 200,000 distinct CDR3 sequences, roughly 13% seen once. Sequences were obtained from blood, either unsorted or a sorted T cell fraction (not recorded which). All receptors derive from a male donor with ankylosing spondylitis or in good health (not recorded which).

This clonotype was counted at least ten times. The V and J genes are TRBV7-9 and TRBJ2-5; TRBD1 matches 7 bases. Looked up from germline, CDR1 is SEHNR and CDR2 is FQNEAQ (reference sequence). V shed 4 bases, J shed 1 base, and the junction held 6 bases outside the gene matches. The CDR3 contains 15 residues. The CDR3 reads CASSSPGQLQETQYF. CDR3 nucleotides: TGTGCCAGCAGCTCTCCGGGACAGCTCCAAGAGACCCAGTACTTC.

The chain recombines TRBV18 with TRBJ2-7; D is perhaps TRBD2 (5 bases). This CDR3 contains 15 residues. Germline V gene sequence: CDR1 KGHSH, CDR2 LQKENI. Trimming shortened V by 4 bases and J by 0 bases, and 13 bases separated the two germline ends. The CDR3 sequence: CASSLERVTSYEQYF. The CDR3 bases are TGTGCCAGCTCACTAGAGAGGGTAACCTCCTACGAGCAGTACTTC. Variable domain in full (rest from reference TRBV18 and TRBJ2-7): NAGVMQNPRHLVRRRGQEARLRCSPMKGHSHVYWYRQLPEEGLKFMVYLQKENIIDESGMPKERFSAEFPKEGPSILRIQQVVRGDSAAYFCASSLERVTSYEQYFGPGTRLTVT.

This clonotype was picked up many times. The rearrangement links TRBV12-3 or TRBV12-4 to TRBJ1-1, with D possibly matching TRBD1 (5 bases). The CDR3 is made up of 14 amino acids. The V and J ends lost 3 bases and 3 bases respectively, with 11 bases between them. The CDR3 protein is CASSFLGGDTEAFF. CDR3 sequence (DNA): TGTGCCAGCAGTTTCTTGGGGGGTGACACTGAAGCTTTCTTT.

The J gene is TRBJ1-1, the V gene TRBV7-4; 7 bases are shared with TRBD1. Germline CDR1 is SGHVT and CDR2 is SQSDAQ. The CDR3 runs to 16 residues. The trim removed 0 bases at V and 3 bases at J, leaving 7 bases unmatched. The CDR3 here is CASSLAMAGGDTEAFF. DNA of the CDR3: TGTGCCAGCAGCTTAGCGATGGCAGGGGGGGACACTGAAGCTTTCTTT.

This chain uses TRBV5-6 with TRBJ2-1; perhaps TRBD1 as D (5 bases). The length of the CDR3 is 14 residues. V lost 8 bases to trimming and J lost 10 bases, with 22 bases between them. Germline loops: CDR1 SGHDT, CDR2 YYEEEE. For the CDR3, the DNA is TGTGCCAGTACGCCCACGGACAACCATCGCGAGCAGTTCTTC. Protein sequence: CASTPTDNHREQFF.

The table lists this clonotype with many counts. The chain recombines TRBV4-2 with TRBJ1-3; D perhaps matches TRBD1 (5 bases). The CDR3 spans 16 residues. The germline gives CDR1 LGHNA, CDR2 YNFKEQ. V lost 0 bases to trimming and J lost 2 bases, with 11 bases between them. The CDR3 nucleotides are TGTGCCAGCAGCCAAGATCCGGGGCGGACTGGAAACACCATATATTTT. Its protein is CASSQDPGRTGNTIYF.

The gene calls are TRBV4-1 and TRBJ1-1, with D tentatively TRBD1 (6 bases). V gave up 2 bases and J gave up 6 bases, with 16 bases separating them. Germline V CDR1 and CDR2: MGHRA, YSYEKL. This CDR3 spans 15 amino acids. The CDR3 reads CASSQTGEGTSEAFF. DNA of the CDR3: TGCGCCAGCAGCCAAACAGGAGAAGGGACATCTGAAGCTTTCTTT.

The chain carries TRBV14 and TRBJ2-1, with 9 positions matching TRBD1. V lost 5 bases and J lost 6; bases outside the gene matches: 11. The CDR3 runs 16 residues. CDR1 and CDR2 (germline): SGHDN, FVKESK. CDR3 sequence reads: CASSSPGTGRFNEQFF. CDR3 DNA: TGTGCCAGCAGCTCCCCCGGGACAGGGAGATTCAATGAGCAGTTCTTC.

The sample holds a few counts of this clonotype. The rearrangement links TRBV7-9 to TRBJ1-4; 10 nucleotides line up with TRBD1. Unmatched junction bases numbered 2, after V lost 5 bases and J lost 5 bases. The CDR3 spans 14 residues. The germline gives CDR1 SEHNR, CDR2 FQNEAQ (reference sequence). The CDR3 bases are TGTGCCAGCAGCATGGGACAGGGGAATGAAAAACTGTTTTTT. It specifies CASSMGQGNEKLFF.